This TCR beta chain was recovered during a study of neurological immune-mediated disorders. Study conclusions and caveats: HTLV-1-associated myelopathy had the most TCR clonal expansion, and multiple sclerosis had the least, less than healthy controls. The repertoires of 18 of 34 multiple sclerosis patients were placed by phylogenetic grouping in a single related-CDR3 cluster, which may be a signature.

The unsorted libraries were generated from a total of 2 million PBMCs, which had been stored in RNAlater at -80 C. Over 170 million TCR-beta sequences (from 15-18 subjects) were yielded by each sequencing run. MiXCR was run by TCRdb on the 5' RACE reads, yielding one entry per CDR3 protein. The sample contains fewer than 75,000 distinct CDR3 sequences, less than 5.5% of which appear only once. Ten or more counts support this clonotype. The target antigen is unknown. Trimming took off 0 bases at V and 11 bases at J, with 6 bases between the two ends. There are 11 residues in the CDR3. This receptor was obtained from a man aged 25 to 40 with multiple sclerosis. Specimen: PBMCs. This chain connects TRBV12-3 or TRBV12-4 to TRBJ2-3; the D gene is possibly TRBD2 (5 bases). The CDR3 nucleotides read TGTGCCAGCAGTTTAGCAGGGAGGCAGTATTTT. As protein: CASSLAGRQYF.